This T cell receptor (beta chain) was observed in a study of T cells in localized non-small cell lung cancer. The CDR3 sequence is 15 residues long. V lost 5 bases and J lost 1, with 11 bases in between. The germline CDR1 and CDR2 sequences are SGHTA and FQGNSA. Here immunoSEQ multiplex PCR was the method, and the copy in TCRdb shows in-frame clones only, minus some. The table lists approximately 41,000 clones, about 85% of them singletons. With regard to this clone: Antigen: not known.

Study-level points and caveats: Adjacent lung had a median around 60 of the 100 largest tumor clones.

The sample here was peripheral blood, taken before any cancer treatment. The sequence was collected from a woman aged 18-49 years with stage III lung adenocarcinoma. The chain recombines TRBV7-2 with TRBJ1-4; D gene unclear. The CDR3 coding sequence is TGTGCCAGCAGCCGCGGACGGGTAACTAATGAAAAACTGTTTTTT. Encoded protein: CASSRGRVTNEKLFF. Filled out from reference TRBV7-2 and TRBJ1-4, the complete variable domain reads GAGVSQSPSNKVTEKGKDVELRCDPISGHTALYWYRQSLGQGLEFLIYFQGNSAPDKSGLPSDRFSAERTGGSVSTLTIQRTQQEDSAVYLCASSRGRVTNEKLFFGSGTQLSVL.